Each of the 10 T cell receptor beta chains below was sequenced from the same sample in a study of cytomegalovirus exposure and HLA in healthy donors. PCR was performed using 60 Vbeta and 13 Jbeta primers. The table came from immunoSEQ multiplex PCR; TCRdb's copy has only in-frame clones and leaves some out. The sample lists under 140,000 clones; around four fifths were seen once. The sequenced sample consisted of PBMCs. The receptor source for this set is a woman aged 60 to 75 in good health and CMV-seropositive.

CDR3 bases: TGCGCCAGCAATGAAAGCCCAAACTCCTACAATGAGCAGTTCTTC. This encodes CASNESPNSYNEQFF. The genes are TRBV5-1 and TRBJ2-1; D ambiguous. Germline CDR1 and CDR2: SGHRS and YFSETQ. V dropped 6 bases and J dropped 0 bases, with 13 bases sitting between them. This CDR3 spans 15 amino acids.

CDR3 nucleotide sequence: TGTGCCAGCTGGGCCGTCGGGAGTAATGAGCAGTTCTTC. Protein: CASWAVGSNEQFF. The rearrangement uses TRBV5-4 and TRBJ2-1; perhaps TRBD2 as D (6 bases). The CDR3 has 13 residues. The V and J ends lost 7 bases and 7 bases respectively, with 15 bases between them. Germline CDR1 reads SGHNT; CDR2 reads YYREEE (reference sequence).

This rearrangement joins TRBV6-5 to TRBJ2-3, with D possibly being TRBD2 (5 bases). Deletions cut 6 bases from V and 6 bases from J, with 13 bases between. The CDR3 loop spans 13 amino acids. Germline values: CDR1 MNHEY, CDR2 SVGAGI. CDR3 protein: CASSSDFSDTQYF. CDR3 bases: TGTGCCAGCAGCTCGGACTTCTCCGATACGCAGTATTTT.

V is TRBV6-5 and J is TRBJ1-1, with 8 bases matching TRBD1. The J segment lost 1 base and the V segment lost 6 bases, leaving 4 bases of the junction unmatched. The CDR3 sequence is 14 residues long. Germline loops: CDR1 MNHEY, CDR2 SVGAGI. CDR3 DNA: TGTGCCAGCAGACCGGGACAGGCGAACACTGAAGCTTTCTTT. Its translation is CASRPGQANTEAFF.

This clone was picked up a small number of times. V and J are TRBV4-1 and TRBJ2-4; 10 bases are shared with TRBD2. Per germline, CDR1 MGHRA and CDR2 YSYEKL. This CDR3 is 18 amino acids long. Trimming took 5 bases from V and 1 from J; bases not matched to a gene: 11. Here the CDR3 DNA reads TGCGCCAGCAGCTCTTATAGCGGGAGGTGGGGCGCCAAAAACATTCAGTACTTC. This translates into CASSSYSGRWGAKNIQYF.

This chain uses TRBV7-9 with TRBJ2-1; TRBD2 might be the D (5 bases). CDR3 size: 14 residues. Germline loops: CDR1 SEHNR, CDR2 FQNEAQ (reference sequence). V was pared by 7 bases and J by 1 base, with 11 bases between. The CDR3 DNA sequence: TGTGCCAGCAACCCACTAGGTTCCTACAATGAGCAGTTCTTC. It yields the protein CASNPLGSYNEQFF.

The chain is built from TRBV6-1 and TRBJ2-4, with D unresolved. The ends were cut back, 4 bases at V and 3 bases at J, with 13 bases in the middle. Germline CDR1 is MNHNS and CDR2 is SASEGT. CDR3 size: 15 residues. CDR3 in DNA: TGTGCCAGCAGTGGGGCAGCCGAAGGCAAAAACATTCAGTACTTC. Residues: CASSGAAEGKNIQYF.

The sample holds a few counts of this clone. The chain recombines TRBV30 with TRBJ2-6; possible D gene TRBD2, 5 bases. Looked up from germline, CDR1 is GTSNPN and CDR2 is SVGIG (reference sequence). This CDR3 contains 16 residues. Trimming removed 2 bases at V and 1 base at J, with 12 bases between. This CDR3 is CAWSKPRVSGANVLTF. DNA for the CDR3: TGTGCCTGGAGTAAACCGAGGGTGTCTGGGGCCAACGTCCTGACTTTC.

This clone appeared a single time. The chain recombines TRBV5-5 with TRBJ1-2; 7 bases are shared with TRBD1. Germline CDR1 reads SGHKS; CDR2 reads YYEKEE (reference sequence). This CDR3 is built from 14 residues. V lost 4 bases, J lost 4 bases, and 7 bases stayed unmatched. The CDR3 sequence is CASSRRQGGYGYTF. For the CDR3, the DNA is TGTGCCAGCAGCAGGAGACAGGGTGGCTATGGCTACACCTTC.

The chain employs TRBV15 and TRBJ2-1, with 8 positions matching TRBD2. CDR3 length equals 17 residues. CDR1 and CDR2 from the germline V gene are LNHNV and YYDKDF (reference sequence). J was trimmed by 7 bases and V by 5 bases; bases with no gene match: 16. CDR3 nucleotide sequence: TGTGCCACCAGCCGCCCCTCGCCCCAGCGGGAGAGGAATGAGCAGTTCTTC. Translation gives CATSRPSPQRERNEQFF.